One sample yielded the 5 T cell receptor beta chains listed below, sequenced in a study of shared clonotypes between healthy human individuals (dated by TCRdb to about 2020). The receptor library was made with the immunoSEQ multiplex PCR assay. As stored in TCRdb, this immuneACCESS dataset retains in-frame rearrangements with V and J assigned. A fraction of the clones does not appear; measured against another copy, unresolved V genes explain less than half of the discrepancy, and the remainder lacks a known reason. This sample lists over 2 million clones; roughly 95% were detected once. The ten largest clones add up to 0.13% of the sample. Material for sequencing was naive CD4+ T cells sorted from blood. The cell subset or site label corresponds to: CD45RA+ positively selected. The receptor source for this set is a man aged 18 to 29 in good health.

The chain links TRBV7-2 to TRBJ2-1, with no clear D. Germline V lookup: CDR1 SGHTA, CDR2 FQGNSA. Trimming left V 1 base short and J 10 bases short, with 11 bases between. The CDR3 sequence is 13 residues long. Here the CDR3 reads CASSLGNLREQFF. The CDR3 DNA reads TGTGCCAGCAGCTTAGGGAACTTACGGGAGCAGTTCTTC.

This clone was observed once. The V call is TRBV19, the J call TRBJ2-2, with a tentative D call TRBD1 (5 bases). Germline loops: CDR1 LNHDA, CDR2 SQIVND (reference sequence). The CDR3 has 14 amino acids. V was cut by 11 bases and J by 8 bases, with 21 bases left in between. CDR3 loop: CASTPSGNRGELFF. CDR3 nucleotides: TGTGCCTCCACCCCCTCAGGGAACCGAGGGGAGCTGTTTTTT.

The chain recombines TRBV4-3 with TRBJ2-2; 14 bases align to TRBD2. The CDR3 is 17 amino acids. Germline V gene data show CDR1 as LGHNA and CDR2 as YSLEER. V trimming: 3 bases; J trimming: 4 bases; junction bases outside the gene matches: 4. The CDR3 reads CASSQETSGRVTGELFF. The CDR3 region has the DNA TGCGCCAGCAGCCAGGAGACTAGCGGGAGGGTCACCGGGGAGCTGTTTTTT.

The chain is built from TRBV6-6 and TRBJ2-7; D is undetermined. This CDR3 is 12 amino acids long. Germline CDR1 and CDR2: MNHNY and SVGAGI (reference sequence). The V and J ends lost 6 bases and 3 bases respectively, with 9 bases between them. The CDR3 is CASRDGFYEQYF. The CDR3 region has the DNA TGTGCCAGCAGGGACGGATTCTACGAGCAGTACTTC.

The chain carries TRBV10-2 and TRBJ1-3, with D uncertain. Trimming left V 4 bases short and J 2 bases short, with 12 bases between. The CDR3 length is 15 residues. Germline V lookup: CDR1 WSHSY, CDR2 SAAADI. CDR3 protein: CASSAVRVAGNTIYF. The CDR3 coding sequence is TGCGCCAGCAGTGCGGTTCGGGTCGCTGGAAACACCATATATTTT.